The 2 T cell receptor beta chains reported below all come from one sample, sequenced in a study of metastatic and nonmetastatic thyroid tumors. All patients were untreated before thyroid surgery. TCRdb reanalyzed the PCR reads with MiXCR. The table includes some 15,000 clones, around 25% detected once. Input material: tumor tissue. These receptors were taken from a female donor with papillary thyroid cancer or a benign thyroid nodule (not recorded which). Some clones in this sample may be carry-over from other donors' samples.

This clone was seen only a few times. The J gene is TRBJ2-3, the V gene TRBV12-3 or TRBV12-4, with D tentatively TRBD2 (5 bases). The CDR3 consists of 14 residues. Trimming pared 6 bases from V and 5 bases from J, leaving 15 bases between. This CDR3 reads CASSAYGLLDTQYF. DNA of the CDR3: TGTGCCAGCAGCGCTTATGGACTTTTAGATACGCAGTATTTT.

This clone occurred a few times. The V gene is TRBV5-1, the J gene TRBJ1-3; 7 bases are a match to TRBD1. This CDR3 spans 16 amino acids. Trimming removed 4 bases from V and 0 bases from J; junction bases left unmatched: 7. Germline assignment: CDR1 SGHRS and CDR2 YFSETQ. The CDR3 region has the DNA TGCGCCAGCAGCGGTTCGACAGGGATCTCTGGAAACACCATATATTTT. Its protein product is CASSGSTGISGNTIYF.